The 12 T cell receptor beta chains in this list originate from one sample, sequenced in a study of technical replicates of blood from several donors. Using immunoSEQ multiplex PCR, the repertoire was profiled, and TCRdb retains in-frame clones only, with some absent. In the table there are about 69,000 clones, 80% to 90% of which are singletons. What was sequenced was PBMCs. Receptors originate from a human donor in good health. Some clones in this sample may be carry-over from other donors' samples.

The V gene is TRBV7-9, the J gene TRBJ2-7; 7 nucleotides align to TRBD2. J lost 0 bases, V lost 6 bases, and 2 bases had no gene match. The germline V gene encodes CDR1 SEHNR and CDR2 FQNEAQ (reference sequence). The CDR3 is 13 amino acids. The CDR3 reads CASRGGDSYEQYF. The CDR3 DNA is TGTGCCAGCAGGGGGGGGGACTCCTACGAGCAGTACTTC.

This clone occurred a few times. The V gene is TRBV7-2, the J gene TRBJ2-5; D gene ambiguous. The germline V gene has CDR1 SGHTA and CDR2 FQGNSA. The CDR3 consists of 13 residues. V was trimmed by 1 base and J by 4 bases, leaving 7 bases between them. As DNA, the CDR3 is TGTGCCAGCAGCTTAGGACTTCTAGAGACCCAGTACTTC. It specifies CASSLGLLETQYF. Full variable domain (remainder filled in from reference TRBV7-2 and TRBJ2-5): GAGVSQSPSNKVTEKGKDVELRCDPISGHTALYWYRQSLGQGLEFLIYFQGNSAPDKSGLPSDRFSAERTGGSVSTLTIQRTQQEDSAVYLCASSLGLLETQYFGPGTRLLVL.

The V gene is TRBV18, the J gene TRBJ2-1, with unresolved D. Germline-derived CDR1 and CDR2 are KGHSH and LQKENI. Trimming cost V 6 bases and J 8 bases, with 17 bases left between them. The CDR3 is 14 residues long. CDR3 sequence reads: CASSTTDWKDEQFF. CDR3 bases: TGTGCCAGCTCTACCACCGACTGGAAGGATGAGCAGTTCTTC. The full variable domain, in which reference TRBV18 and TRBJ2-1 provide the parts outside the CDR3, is NAGVMQNPRHLVRRRGQEARLRCSPMKGHSHVYWYRQLPEEGLKFMVYLQKENIIDESGMPKERFSAEFPKEGPSILRIQQVVRGDSAAYFCASSTTDWKDEQFFGPGTRLTVL.

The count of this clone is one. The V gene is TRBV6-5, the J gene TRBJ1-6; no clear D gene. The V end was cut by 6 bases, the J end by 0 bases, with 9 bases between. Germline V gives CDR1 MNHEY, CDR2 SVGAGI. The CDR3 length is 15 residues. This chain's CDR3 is CASSYGSSYNSPLHF. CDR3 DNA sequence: TGTGCCAGCAGCTACGGGAGCTCCTATAATTCACCCCTCCACTTT.

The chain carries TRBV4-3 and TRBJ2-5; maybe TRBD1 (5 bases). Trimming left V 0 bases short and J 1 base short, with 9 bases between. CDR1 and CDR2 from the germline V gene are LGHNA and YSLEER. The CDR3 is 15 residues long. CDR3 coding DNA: TGCGCCAGCAGCCAAGATTGGCAGGGCCAAGAGACCCAGTACTTC. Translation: CASSQDWQGQETQYF.

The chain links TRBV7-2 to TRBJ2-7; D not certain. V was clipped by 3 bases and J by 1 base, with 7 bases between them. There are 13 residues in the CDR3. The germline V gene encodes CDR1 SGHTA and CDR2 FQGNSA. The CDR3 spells CASSFYGSYEQYF. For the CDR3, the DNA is TGTGCCAGCAGCTTTTACGGGTCCTACGAGCAGTACTTC.

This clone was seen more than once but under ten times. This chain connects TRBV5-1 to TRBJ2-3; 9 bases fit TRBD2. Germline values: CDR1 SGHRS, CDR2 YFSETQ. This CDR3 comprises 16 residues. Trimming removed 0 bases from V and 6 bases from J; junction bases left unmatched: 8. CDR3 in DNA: TGCGCCAGCAGCTTGGCCTTGGTAGCGGGGGCGGATACGCAGTATTTT. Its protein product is CASSLALVAGADTQYF.

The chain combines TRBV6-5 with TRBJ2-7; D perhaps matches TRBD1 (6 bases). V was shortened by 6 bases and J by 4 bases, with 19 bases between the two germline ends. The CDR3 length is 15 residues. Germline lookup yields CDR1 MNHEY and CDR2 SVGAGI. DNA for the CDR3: TGTGCCAGCAGATCCGGGACACTATCCATATACGAGCAGTACTTC. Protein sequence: CASRSGTLSIYEQYF.

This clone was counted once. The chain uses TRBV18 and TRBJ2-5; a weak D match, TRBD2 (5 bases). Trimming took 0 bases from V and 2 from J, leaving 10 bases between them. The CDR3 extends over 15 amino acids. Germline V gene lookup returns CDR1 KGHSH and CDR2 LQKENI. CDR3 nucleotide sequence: TGTGCCAGCTCACCACCGGGAGCGGCGCAAGAGACCCAGTACTTC. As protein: CASSPPGAAQETQYF.

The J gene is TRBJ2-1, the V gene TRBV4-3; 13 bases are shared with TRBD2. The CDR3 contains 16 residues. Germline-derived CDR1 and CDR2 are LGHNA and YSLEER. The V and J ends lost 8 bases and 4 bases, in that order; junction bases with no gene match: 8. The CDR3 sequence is CASARLAGGYYNEQFF. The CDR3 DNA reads TGCGCCAGCGCTCGACTAGCGGGAGGTTATTACAATGAGCAGTTCTTC.

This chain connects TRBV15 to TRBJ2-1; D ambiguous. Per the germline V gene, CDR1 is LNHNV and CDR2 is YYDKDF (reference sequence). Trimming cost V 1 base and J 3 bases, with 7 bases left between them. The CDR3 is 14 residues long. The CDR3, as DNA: TGTGCCACCAGCAGAGGACACGGCTACAATGAGCAGTTCTTC. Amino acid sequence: CATSRGHGYNEQFF.

This chain's CDR3 is CASSSRQAYEQYF. The CDR3 nucleotides are TGTGCCAGTAGTTCCCGACAGGCCTACGAGCAGTACTTC. The V gene is TRBV19, the J gene TRBJ2-7; TRBD1 might be the D (6 bases). Trimming removed 5 bases at V and 2 bases at J, with 10 bases between. Germline V gene data show CDR1 as LNHDA and CDR2 as SQIVND (reference sequence). The CDR3 spans 13 residues.